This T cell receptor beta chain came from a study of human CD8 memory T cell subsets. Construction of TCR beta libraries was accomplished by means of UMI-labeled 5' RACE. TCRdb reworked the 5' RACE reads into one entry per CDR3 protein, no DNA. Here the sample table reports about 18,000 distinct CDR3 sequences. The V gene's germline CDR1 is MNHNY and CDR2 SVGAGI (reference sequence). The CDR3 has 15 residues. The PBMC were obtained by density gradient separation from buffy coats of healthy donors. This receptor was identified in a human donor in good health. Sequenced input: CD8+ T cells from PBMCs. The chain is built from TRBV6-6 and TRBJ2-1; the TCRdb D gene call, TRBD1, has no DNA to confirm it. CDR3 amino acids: CASSYLGQGDNEQFF.